This is a list of T cell receptor beta chains from one sample in a study of blood T cell repertoires in COVID-19. Some clones are missing from TCRdb's copy, which holds only in-frame ones; the method was immunoSEQ multiplex PCR. The sample has tens of thousands of clones, 89% seen once; the top ten hold 14%. The sequenced material came from peripheral blood. The receptors were gathered from a woman aged 55 to 70 with active COVID-19. Each CDR3 is given with its conserved first and last residue. D genes are given only for firm matches. Clone size is given for some rows only: seen once, a few or many times, or a class if the clone is expanded.

TRBV18	TRBD1	NA	TRBJ2-7	CASSPRQGYEQYF	TGTGCCAGCTCACCCAGACAGGGCTACGAGCAGTACTTC
TRBV29-1	NA	NA	TRBJ2-5	CSVDRGGETQYF	TGCAGCGTTGATAGGGGGGGAGAGACCCAGTACTTC
TRBV18	TRBD1	few	TRBJ1-2	CASSSETGSGYTF	TGTGCCAGCTCATCCGAGACAGGGAGTGGCTACACCTTC
TRBV5-1	NA	NA	TRBJ2-7	CASSGHMNYEQYF	TGCGCCAGCAGCGGCCATATGAACTACGAGCAGTACTTC
TRBV7-2	NA	NA	TRBJ2-7	CASSLSWTAYEQYF	TGTGCCAGCAGCTTAAGTTGGACAGCCTACGAGCAGTACTTC
TRBV10-1	NA	once	TRBJ2-3	CASSERIASTDTQYF	TGCGCCAGCAGTGAGAGGATAGCGAGCACAGATACGCAGTATTTT
TRBV7-2	TRBD2	NA	TRBJ2-7	CASSLSGGDPSRYF	TGTGCCAGCAGCTTAAGCGGGGGGGATCCTAGTAGGTACTTC
TRBV2	TRBD2	NA	TRBJ2-1	CASRAAGGLGNNEQFF	TGTGCCAGCAGAGCCGCGGGGGGCCTAGGTAACAATGAGCAGTTCTTC
TRBV6-5	NA	NA	TRBJ1-1	CASRSITGRTEAFF	TGTGCCAGCAGAAGCATCACAGGGAGAACTGAAGCTTTCTTT
TRBV5-5	NA	few	TRBJ2-1	CATTQGPSYNEQFF	TGTGCCACTACACAGGGACCCTCCTACAATGAGCAGTTCTTC
TRBV7-9	TRBD2	NA	TRBJ2-3	CASSLPLLGLAGEDTQYF	TGTGCCAGCAGCTTACCACTCCTGGGACTAGCGGGGGAGGATACGCAGTATTTT
TRBV4-2	TRBD2	NA	TRBJ2-5	CASSQGLAGPQGRETQYF	TGTGCCAGCAGCCAAGGACTAGCGGGGCCCCAAGGGAGGGAGACCCAGTACTTC
TRBV6-2/TRBV6-3	TRBD1	NA	TRBJ1-2	CASSYMDRGIYGYTF	TGTGCCAGCAGTTACATGGACAGGGGAATCTATGGCTACACCTTC
TRBV5-1	TRBD1	NA	TRBJ2-5	CASSRTGGGETQYF	TGCGCCAGCAGCAGGACAGGGGGAGGGGAGACCCAGTACTTC
TRBV9	NA	NA	TRBJ1-5	CASSVGRGNQPQHF	TGTGCCAGCAGCGTTGGCAGGGGCAATCAGCCCCAGCATTTT
TRBV7-8	TRBD2	once	TRBJ2-1	CASSLELAGGNEQFF	TGTGCCAGCAGCTTAGAACTAGCGGGGGGTAATGAGCAGTTCTTC
TRBV6-6	TRBD1	NA	TRBJ2-4	CASSFGTGGNIQYF	TGTGCCAGCAGTTTCGGGACAGGGGGAAACATTCAGTACTTC
TRBV29-1	TRBD1	NA	TRBJ2-3	CSVKGQGARTDTQYF	TGCAGCGTTAAGGGACAGGGGGCGCGCACAGATACGCAGTATTTT
TRBV28	TRBD2	NA	TRBJ2-3	CASSLAGSGGYTDTQYF	TGTGCCAGCAGTCTTGCCGGTAGCGGGGGGTACACAGATACGCAGTATTTT
TRBV2	TRBD1	NA	TRBJ2-7	CASRLGTGELYEQYF	TGTGCCAGCAGGCTAGGGACAGGCGAACTCTACGAGCAGTACTTC
TRBV9	TRBD1	once	TRBJ2-7	CASNVDGTGGLYEQYF	TGTGCCAGCAACGTAGACGGGACAGGGGGCTTATACGAGCAGTACTTC
TRBV10-3	NA	NA	TRBJ2-7	CAISGGGGGYEQYF	TGTGCCATCAGTGGAGGGGGGGGAGGGTACGAGCAGTACTTC
TRBV7-3	NA	NA	TRBJ2-7	CASSLQGRSYEQYF	TGTGCCAGCAGCTTACAGGGGCGCTCCTACGAGCAGTACTTC
TRBV4-2	NA	once	TRBJ1-1	CASSQLPGQNTEAFF	TGTGCCAGCAGCCAATTACCGGGACAGAACACTGAAGCTTTCTTT
TRBV4-1	TRBD1	NA	TRBJ1-5	CASSQDQGDQPQHF	TGCGCCAGCAGCCAAGATCAGGGGGATCAGCCCCAGCATTTT
TRBV5-4	NA	NA	TRBJ1-2	CASSSLGMDYGYTF	TGTGCCAGCAGCTCCCTGGGCATGGACTATGGCTACACCTTC
TRBV15	NA	NA	TRBJ2-2	CATSRDTGTNTGELFF	TGTGCCACCAGCAGAGATACGGGGACGAACACCGGGGAGCTGTTTTTT
TRBV5-1	NA	NA	TRBJ2-5	CASSLQGGQETQYF	TGCGCCAGCAGCTTGCAGGGAGGTCAAGAGACCCAGTACTTC
TRBV2	TRBD2	NA	TRBJ2-1	CASSEASGGATYNEQFF	TGTGCCAGCAGTGAGGCTAGCGGGGGGGCTACCTACAATGAGCAGTTCTTC
TRBV20-1	NA	NA	TRBJ1-2	CSASTGMGGYTF	TGCAGTGCTAGTACAGGCATGGGGGGCTACACCTTC
TRBV10-1	TRBD2	NA	TRBJ2-3	CASSSGTSGTDTQYF	TGCGCCAGCAGCTCTGGGACTAGTGGAACAGATACGCAGTATTTT
TRBV9	TRBD1	NA	TRBJ1-1	CASSVRDRGGNTEAFF	TGTGCCAGCAGCGTCCGGGACAGGGGTGGAAACACTGAAGCTTTCTTT
TRBV6-1	TRBD1	NA	TRBJ1-4	CASSERGQGEKLFF	TGTGCCAGCAGTGAACGGGGACAGGGAGAGAAACTGTTTTTT
TRBV27	NA	NA	TRBJ1-5	CASSFRQEGQPQHF	TGTGCCAGCAGCTTTAGACAGGAAGGCCAGCCCCAGCATTTT
TRBV7-3	NA	NA	TRBJ2-2	CASSLTPTGELFF	TGTGCCAGCAGCTTAACCCCAACCGGGGAGCTGTTTTTT
TRBV5-6	NA	few	TRBJ1-2	CASSLGQLYGYTF	TGTGCCAGCAGCTTAGGACAGCTCTATGGCTACACCTTC
TRBV20-1	NA	NA	TRBJ2-3	CSASDGLTDTQYF	TGCAGTGCTAGTGATGGACTCACAGATACGCAGTATTTT
TRBV24-1	TRBD1	NA	TRBJ1-2	CATSDLQQGYGYTF	TGTGCCACCAGTGATTTGCAACAGGGGTATGGCTACACCTTC
TRBV19	NA	NA	TRBJ2-5	CASRNRDTLYF	TGTGCCAGTAGGAACCGGGACACCCTTTACTTC
TRBV9	TRBD2	NA	TRBJ2-3	CASSVVAGGLADTQYF	TGTGCCAGCAGCGTAGTAGCGGGGGGGCTGGCAGATACGCAGTATTTT
TRBV5-1	NA	once	TRBJ1-2	CASSLVGGPNYGYTF	TGCGCCAGCAGCTTGGTAGGGGGTCCTAACTATGGCTACACCTTC
TRBV5-1	TRBD2	NA	TRBJ2-2	CASKQGLAVGELFF	TGCGCCAGCAAGCAAGGACTAGCCGTCGGGGAGCTGTTTTTT
TRBV19	TRBD1	NA	TRBJ1-2	CASNPNRGRIEGYTF	TGTGCCAGTAACCCAAACAGGGGGCGCATAGAAGGCTACACCTTC
TRBV21-1	NA	NA	TRBJ1-5	CASSSPWTDDNQPQHF	TGTGCCAGCAGCAGCCCTTGGACAGATGACAATCAGCCCCAGCATTTT
TRBV6-1	NA	NA	TRBJ1-1	CASSEFTGETEAFF	TGTGCCAGCAGTGAATTTACCGGGGAGACTGAAGCTTTCTTT